This TCR beta chain is drawn from a study of T cell changes during pregnancy in multiple sclerosis (dated by TCRdb to between 2018 and 2020). General notes on the study: The study examined how the T cell repertoire changed over the course of pregnancy in women with multiple sclerosis.

About this clone itself: Its antigen specificity is not known. No qualities accompany the bases; no much larger clone lies one base away.

Inclusive of the bounding cysteine and phenylalanine, the CDR3 is 17 residues long. CDR3 DNA only is kept here, 51 bases in frame from base 1. V is pruned by 1 base and J by 1 base, leaving 8 bases of the junction without a gene match. CDR1 LGHNT and CDR2 FRNRAP were looked up in the germline V gene. The library was produced with the immunoSEQ multiplex PCR assay. Held by TCRdb, this immuneACCESS table contains in-frame sequences only and omits some clones. Under half of the omission traces to an unresolved V gene where checked; the cause of the rest is unknown. This sample comprises tens of thousands of clones, approximately 90% of them detected only once. The ten largest make up around 2.3% of the sample.

Rearrangement joined TRBV12-5 to TRBJ2-7, with 9 junctional bases fitting TRBD1. Sequenced here: peripheral blood, sampled in the first trimester of pregnancy. The sequence derives from a female donor with multiple sclerosis, enrolled in a pregnancy study. The CDR3 amino acid sequence is: CASGLARTGVGSYEQYF. The nucleotide sequence is TGTGCTAGTGGTTTGGCTCGGACAGGGGTCGGGTCCTACGAGCAGTACTTC.